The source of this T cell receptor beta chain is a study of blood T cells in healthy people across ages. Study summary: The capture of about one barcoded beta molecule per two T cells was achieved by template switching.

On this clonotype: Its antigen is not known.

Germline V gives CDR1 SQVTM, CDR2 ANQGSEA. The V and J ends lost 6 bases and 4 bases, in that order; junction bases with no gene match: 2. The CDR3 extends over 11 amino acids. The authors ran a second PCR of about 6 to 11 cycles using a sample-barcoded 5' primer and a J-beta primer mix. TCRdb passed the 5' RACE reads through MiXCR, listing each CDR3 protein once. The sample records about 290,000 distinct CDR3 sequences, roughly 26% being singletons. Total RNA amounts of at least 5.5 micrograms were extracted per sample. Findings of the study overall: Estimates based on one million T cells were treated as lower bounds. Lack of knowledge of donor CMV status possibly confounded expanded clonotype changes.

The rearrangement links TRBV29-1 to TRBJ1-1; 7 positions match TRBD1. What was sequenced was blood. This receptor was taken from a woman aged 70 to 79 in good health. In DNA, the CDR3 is TGCAGCGTAGACAGGGCCACTGAAGCTTTCTTT. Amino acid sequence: CSVDRATEAFF.